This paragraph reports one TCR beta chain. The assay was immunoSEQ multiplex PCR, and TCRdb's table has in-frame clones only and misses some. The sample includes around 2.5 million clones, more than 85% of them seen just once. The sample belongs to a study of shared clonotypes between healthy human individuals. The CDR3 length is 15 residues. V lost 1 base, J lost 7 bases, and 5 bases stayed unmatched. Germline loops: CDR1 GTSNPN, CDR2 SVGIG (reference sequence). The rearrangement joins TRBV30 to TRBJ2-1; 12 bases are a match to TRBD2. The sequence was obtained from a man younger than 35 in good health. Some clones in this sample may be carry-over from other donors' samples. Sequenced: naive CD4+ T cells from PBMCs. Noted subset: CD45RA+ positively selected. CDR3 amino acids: CAWSDLAGGRNEQFF. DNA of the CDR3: TGTGCCTGGAGTGATCTAGCGGGAGGGCGTAATGAGCAGTTCTTC.